These T cell receptor beta chains were read from a single sample in a study of cytomegalovirus exposure and HLA in healthy donors. The repertoire was sequenced with immunoSEQ multiplex PCR; TCRdb's copy has only in-frame clones and lacks some. The data hold about 140,000 clones, with approximately 90% observed a single time. Input material: PBMCs. These TCRs come from a man in his late teens or twenties in good health and CMV-seronegative. CDR3s include the opening cysteine and the closing phenylalanine or tryptophan. D genes are given only for firm matches. Not every row has a clone size; where given, it reads once, few, many or a size class.

>TRBV9|TRBJ1-5|few|TRBD1
CASSVDRGGSAQHF
TGTGCCAGCAGCGTGGACAGGGGCGGTTCGGCCCAGCATTTT
>TRBV7-7|TRBJ2-5|-|TRBD1
CASSVGQGEETQYF
TGTGCCAGCAGCGTGGGACAGGGGGAAGAGACCCAGTACTTC
>TRBV30|TRBJ2-7|-|TRBD1
CAWGQGEQYF
TGTGCCTGGGGACAGGGCGAGCAGTACTTC
>TRBV10-3|TRBJ1-3|-|TRBD1
CAINTGTAGNTIYF
TGTGCCATCAACACCGGGACAGCTGGAAACACCATATATTTT
>TRBV7-9|TRBJ2-3|-|TRBD2
CASSARVSGSKTDTQYF
TGTGCCAGCAGCGCGAGAGTGAGCGGGAGCAAGACAGATACGCAGTATTTT
>TRBV4-3|TRBJ2-1|-|TRBD2
CASSQDPPTSGRGNEQFF
TGCGCCAGCAGCCAAGATCCTCCTACTAGCGGGAGAGGTAATGAGCAGTTCTTC
>TRBV6-4|TRBJ2-2|-|-
CASSVNAQNTGELFF
TGTGCCAGCAGTGTTAATGCACAGAACACCGGGGAGCTGTTTTTT
>TRBV27|TRBJ2-3|-|-
CASSLSPLITQYF
TGTGCCAGCAGTTTATCCCCCCTAATTACGCAGTATTTT
>TRBV21-1|TRBJ2-3|-|-
CASSPPGPGTSGSEVTDTQYF
TGTGCCAGCAGCCCCCCAGGCCCCGGGACTAGCGGGAGCGAGGTCACAGATACGCAGTATTTT
>TRBV5-6|TRBJ1-5|-|TRBD1
CASSLTGGPRNQPQHF
TGTGCCAGCAGCTTAACAGGGGGCCCCCGCAATCAGCCCCAGCATTTT
>TRBV6-5|TRBJ2-1|-|TRBD1
CASSYSRQGPDNEQFF
TGTGCCAGCAGTTACTCGAGACAGGGGCCTGACAATGAGCAGTTCTTC
>TRBV27|TRBJ1-4|-|TRBD1
CASSQDRAGEKLFF
TGTGCCAGCAGCCAAGACAGGGCCGGGGAAAAACTGTTTTTT
>TRBV5-1|TRBJ2-7|-|TRBD1
CASSVPGTGYEQYF
TGCGCCAGCAGCGTACCCGGGACAGGCTACGAGCAGTACTTC
>TRBV7-2|TRBJ2-5|-|TRBD2
CASSLGRLAGDRQETQYF
TGTGCCAGCAGCTTAGGCCGACTAGCGGGAGATAGGCAAGAGACCCAGTACTTC
>TRBV6-1|TRBJ1-1|-|-
CASSSQENTEAFF
TGTGCCAGCAGTTCCCAGGAGAACACTGAAGCTTTCTTT
>TRBV30|TRBJ2-1|-|TRBD2
CAWAFAGGYNEQFF
TGTGCCTGGGCATTTGCGGGAGGCTACAATGAGCAGTTCTTC
>TRBV7-8|TRBJ1-5|-|-
CASSLGGFTINQPQHF
TGTGCCAGCAGCTTAGGAGGGTTTACCATCAATCAGCCCCAGCATTTT
>TRBV6-5|TRBJ2-5|-|-
CASRVPGLETQYF
TGTGCCAGCAGAGTCCCCGGTCTAGAGACCCAGTACTTC
>TRBV14|TRBJ2-5|-|-
CASSRLLQGTQYF
TGTGCCAGCAGTCGATTACTACAGGGTACCCAGTACTTC
>TRBV7-9|TRBJ2-5|-|TRBD2
CASRVAGVETQYF
TGTGCCAGCAGGGTAGCGGGGGTGGAGACCCAGTACTTC
>TRBV6-5|TRBJ2-7|-|-
CASMRGIEQYF
TGTGCCAGCATGAGGGGGATCGAGCAGTACTTC
>TRBV11-1|TRBJ1-2|-|TRBD1
CASSTQGQNYGYTF
TGTGCCAGCAGCACCCAGGGACAGAACTATGGCTACACCTTC
>TRBV15|TRBJ2-1|once|-
CATSNPDTGDEQFF
TGTGCCACCAGCAATCCCGACACGGGGGATGAGCAGTTCTTC
>TRBV9|TRBJ2-2|-|TRBD2
CASSVALAGTNTGELFF
TGTGCCAGCAGCGTAGCACTAGCGGGAACGAACACCGGGGAGCTGTTTTTT
>TRBV2|TRBJ1-5|-|-
CASTLAGAYNQPQHF
TGTGCCAGCACCCTAGCGGGGGCTTACAATCAGCCCCAGCATTTT
>TRBV7-2|TRBJ1-2|-|TRBD1
CASSLGQGVPSGYTF
TGTGCCAGCAGCTTAGGACAGGGGGTCCCTTCTGGCTACACCTTC
>TRBV5-1|TRBJ1-2|-|-
CASSESSSGWNGYTF
TGCGCCAGCAGCGAATCCTCCTCGGGTTGGAATGGCTACACCTTC
>TRBV9|TRBJ2-1|-|-
CASSVEASDYNEQFF
TGTGCCAGCAGCGTAGAGGCTAGCGACTACAATGAGCAGTTCTTC
>TRBV7-9|TRBJ2-1|-|-
CASSLVGEQFF
TGTGCCAGCAGCTTAGTGGGCGAGCAGTTCTTC
>TRBV4-2|TRBJ2-1|-|TRBD2
CASSQVGLAGVHNEQFF
TGTGCCAGCAGCCAAGTTGGGCTAGCGGGGGTTCACAATGAGCAGTTCTTC
>TRBV7-9|TRBJ2-1|-|-
CASSLIATSDNEQFF
TGTGCCAGCAGCTTAATCGCCACGTCAGACAATGAGCAGTTCTTC
>TRBV7-9|TRBJ1-1|-|TRBD1
CASSSGTGNTEAFF
TGTGCCAGCAGCTCAGGGACAGGGAACACTGAAGCTTTCTTT
>TRBV7-9|TRBJ2-1|-|TRBD2
CASSPMASGSNEQFF
TGTGCCAGCAGCCCTATGGCTAGCGGGAGTAATGAGCAGTTCTTC
>TRBV27|TRBJ2-7|-|-
CATRGSSVIKQYF
TGTGCCACCAGGGGCTCCTCCGTAATAAAGCAGTACTTC
>TRBV7-8|TRBJ2-1|-|-
CASSHLSDNEQFF
TGTGCCAGCAGCCACTTAAGCGACAATGAGCAGTTCTTC
>TRBV7-2|TRBJ1-3|-|-
CASSFRDYGNTIYF
TGTGCCAGCAGCTTCAGGGACTATGGAAACACCATATATTTT
>TRBV4-1|TRBJ1-2|-|-
CASSQDRGRDYGYTF
TGCGCCAGCAGCCAAGATCGGGGAAGGGACTATGGCTACACCTTC
>TRBV5-4|TRBJ2-5|-|TRBD2
CASRLAGVQETQYF
TGTGCCAGCAGGCTAGCGGGGGTCCAAGAGACCCAGTACTTC
>TRBV7-6|TRBJ1-1|-|TRBD1
CASSPDIGDREAFF
TGTGCCAGCAGCCCGGACATAGGGGACAGGGAAGCTTTCTTT
>TRBV4-1|TRBJ2-1|-|-
CASSQVTRSNEQFF
TGCGCCAGCAGCCAAGTCACACGGAGCAATGAGCAGTTCTTC
>TRBV5-1|TRBJ2-5|-|TRBD2
CASQDGASGQETQYF
TGCGCCAGCCAGGATGGAGCTAGCGGGCAAGAGACCCAGTACTTC
>TRBV5-1|TRBJ1-1|-|-
CASSKQTGFRAEAFF
TGCGCCAGCAGCAAACAAACAGGGTTTAGGGCTGAAGCTTTCTTT
>TRBV18|TRBJ1-2|once|-
CASSPGQNNYGYTF
TGTGCCAGCTCACCAGGACAGAATAACTATGGCTACACCTTC
>TRBV9|TRBJ1-2|-|-
CASSVGGVANYGYTF
TGTGCCAGCAGCGTAGGGGGCGTCGCTAACTATGGCTACACCTTC
>TRBV6-1|TRBJ1-1|-|TRBD1
CASSRTGGITEAFF
TGTGCCAGCAGTAGGACAGGGGGCATCACTGAAGCTTTCTTT